The clone carrying this T cell receptor beta chain was detected ten times or more. This sample stems from a study of T cells in Graves' hyperthyroidism and ophthalmopathy. The germline gives CDR1 SEHNR, CDR2 FQNEAQ (reference sequence). Trimming took 6 bases from V and 2 from J, leaving 15 bases between them. The CDR3 sequence is 15 residues long. Amplification targeted TCR beta CDR3 regions from RNA transcripts. The HTBI primer set served for first-round RT-PCR of the TCR CDR3. Using its own MiXCR run on the multiplex PCR reads, TCRdb lists one record per CDR3 protein. The sample yields approximately 600,000 distinct CDR3 sequences, about a sixth seen once. Reasons for excluding patients were uncontrolled infection, other autoimmune disease, pregnancy or lactation. The PBMCs were taken from approximately 11 ml of fresh peripheral blood.

The source of this sequence is a woman in her 30s with Graves' hyperthyroidism. V gene TRBV7-9 combines with J gene TRBJ2-3; D may be TRBD1 or TRBD2 (5 bases each). The sequencing sample was made of blood. CDR3 DNA sequence: TGTGCCAGCAGGAATGGGACGGTAGCCACAGATACGCAGTATTTT. This codes for CASRNGTVATDTQYF.